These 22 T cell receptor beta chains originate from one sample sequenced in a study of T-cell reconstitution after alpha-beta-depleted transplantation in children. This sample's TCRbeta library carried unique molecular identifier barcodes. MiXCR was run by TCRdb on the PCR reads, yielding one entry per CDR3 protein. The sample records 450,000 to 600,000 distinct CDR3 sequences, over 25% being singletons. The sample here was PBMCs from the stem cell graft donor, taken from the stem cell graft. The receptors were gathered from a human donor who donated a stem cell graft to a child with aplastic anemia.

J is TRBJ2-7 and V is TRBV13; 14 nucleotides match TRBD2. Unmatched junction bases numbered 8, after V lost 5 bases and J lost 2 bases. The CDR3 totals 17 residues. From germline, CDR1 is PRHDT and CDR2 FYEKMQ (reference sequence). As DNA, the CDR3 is TGTGCCAGCAGCCTTCTTGCGACTAGCGGGAGGGCCTACGAGCAGTACTTC. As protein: CASSLLATSGRAYEQYF.

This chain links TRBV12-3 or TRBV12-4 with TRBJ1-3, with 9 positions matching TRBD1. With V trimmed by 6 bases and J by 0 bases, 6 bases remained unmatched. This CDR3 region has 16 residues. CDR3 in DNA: TGTGCCAGCAGCACGACAGGGGGACACTCTGGAAACACCATATATTTT. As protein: CASSTTGGHSGNTIYF.

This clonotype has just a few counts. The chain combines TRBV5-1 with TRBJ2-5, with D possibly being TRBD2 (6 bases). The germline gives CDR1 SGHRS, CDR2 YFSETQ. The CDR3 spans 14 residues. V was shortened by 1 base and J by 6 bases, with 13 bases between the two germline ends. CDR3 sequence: CASSLQDGRQTQYF. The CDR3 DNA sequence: TGCGCCAGCAGCTTGCAAGATGGGAGGCAGACCCAGTACTTC.

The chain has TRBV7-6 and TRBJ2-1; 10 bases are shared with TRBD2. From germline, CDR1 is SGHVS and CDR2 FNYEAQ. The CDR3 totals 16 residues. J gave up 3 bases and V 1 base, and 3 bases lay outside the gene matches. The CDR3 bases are TGTGCCAGCAGCTTAGTTACTAGCGGGGTCTACAATGAGCAGTTCTTC. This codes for CASSLVTSGVYNEQFF. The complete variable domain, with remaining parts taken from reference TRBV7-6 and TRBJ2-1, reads GAGVSQSPRYKVTKRGQDVALRCDPISGHVSLYWYRQALGQGPEFLTYFNYEAQQDKSGLPNDRFSAERPEGSISTLTIQRTEQRDSAMYRCASSLVTSGVYNEQFFGPGTRLTVL.

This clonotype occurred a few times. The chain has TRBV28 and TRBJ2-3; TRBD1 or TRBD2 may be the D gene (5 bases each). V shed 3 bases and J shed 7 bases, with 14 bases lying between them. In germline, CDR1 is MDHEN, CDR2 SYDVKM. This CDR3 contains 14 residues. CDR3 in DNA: TGTGCCAGCAGTTTGGGGGAGAAACGCAATACGCAGTATTTT. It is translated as CASSLGEKRNTQYF.

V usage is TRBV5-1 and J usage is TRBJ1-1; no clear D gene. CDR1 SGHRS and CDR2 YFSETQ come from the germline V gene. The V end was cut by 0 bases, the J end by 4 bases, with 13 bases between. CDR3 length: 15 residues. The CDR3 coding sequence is TGCGCCAGCAGCTTGGCCCCCGGGCGTAGCACTGAAGCTTTCTTT. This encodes CASSLAPGRSTEAFF.

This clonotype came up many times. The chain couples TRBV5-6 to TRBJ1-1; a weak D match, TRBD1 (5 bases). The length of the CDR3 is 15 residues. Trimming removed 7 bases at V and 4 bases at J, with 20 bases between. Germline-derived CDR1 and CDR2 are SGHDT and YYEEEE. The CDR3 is CASSIMASGSTEAFF. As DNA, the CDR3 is TGTGCCAGCTCCATAATGGCGTCAGGGAGCACTGAAGCTTTCTTT.

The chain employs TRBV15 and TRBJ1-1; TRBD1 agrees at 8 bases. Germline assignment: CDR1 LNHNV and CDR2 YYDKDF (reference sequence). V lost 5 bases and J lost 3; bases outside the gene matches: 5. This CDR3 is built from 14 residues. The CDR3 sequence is CATSVQGGDTEAFF. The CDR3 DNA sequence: TGTGCCACCAGCGTACAGGGGGGGGACACTGAAGCTTTCTTT. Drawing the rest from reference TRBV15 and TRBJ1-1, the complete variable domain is DAMVIQNPRYQVTQFGKPVTLSCSQTLNHNVMYWYQQKSSQAPKLLFHYYDKDFNNEADTPDNFQSRRPNTSFCFLDIRSPGLGDTAMYLCATSVQGGDTEAFFGQGTRLTVV.

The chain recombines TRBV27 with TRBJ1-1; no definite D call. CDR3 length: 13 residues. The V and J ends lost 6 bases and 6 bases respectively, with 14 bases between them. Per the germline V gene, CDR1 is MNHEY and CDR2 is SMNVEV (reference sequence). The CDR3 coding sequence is TGTGCCAGCAGGACCCCAATGGCGCCTGAAGCTTTCTTT. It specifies CASRTPMAPEAFF.

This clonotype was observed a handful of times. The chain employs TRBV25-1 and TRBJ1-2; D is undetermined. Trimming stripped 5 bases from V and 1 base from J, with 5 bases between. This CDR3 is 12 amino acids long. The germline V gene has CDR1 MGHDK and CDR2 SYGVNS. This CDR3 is CASSYLNYGYTF. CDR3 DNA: TGTGCCAGCAGTTACCTTAACTATGGCTACACCTTC.

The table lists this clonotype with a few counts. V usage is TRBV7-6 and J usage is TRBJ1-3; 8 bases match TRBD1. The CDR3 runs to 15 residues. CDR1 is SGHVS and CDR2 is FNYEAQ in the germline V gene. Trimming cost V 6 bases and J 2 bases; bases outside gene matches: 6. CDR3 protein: CASRSTGGPGNTIYF. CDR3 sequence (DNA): TGTGCCAGCAGGAGTACAGGGGGACCTGGAAACACCATATATTTT.

In DNA form, the CDR3 reads TGTGCCAGCAGTTTCGCGACAGGGGGGTACGAGCAGTACTTC. Its protein product is CASSFATGGYEQYF. The chain recombines TRBV27 with TRBJ2-7, with 9 bases fitting TRBD1. V lost 3 bases to trimming and J lost 4 bases; unmatched junction nucleotides: 4. CDR3 length: 14 residues. The germline V gene has CDR1 MNHEY and CDR2 SMNVEV (reference sequence).

In DNA, the CDR3 is TGCAGTGCTAGACCCGGGACAGGGGTGGCCGGGGAGCTGTTTTTT. It yields the protein CSARPGTGVAGELFF. The gene calls are TRBV20-1 and TRBJ2-2; 10 bases fit TRBD1. The CDR3 sequence is 15 residues long. The V and J ends lost 2 bases and 6 bases, in that order; junction bases with no gene match: 6. CDR1 and CDR2 (germline): DFQATT, SNEGSKA (reference sequence).

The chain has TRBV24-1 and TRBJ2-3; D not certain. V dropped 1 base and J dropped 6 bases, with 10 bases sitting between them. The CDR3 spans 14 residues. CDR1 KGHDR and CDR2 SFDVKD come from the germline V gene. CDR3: CATSDFHTSDTQYF. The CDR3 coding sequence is TGTGCCACCAGTGATTTCCACACGTCGGATACGCAGTATTTT.

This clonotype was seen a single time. The CDR3 DNA sequence: TGTGCCAGCAGCTTAGATTTCCAGGAATACTATGGCTACACCTTC. Its translation: CASSLDFQEYYGYTF. This chain links TRBV7-2 with TRBJ1-2; D call uncertain. CDR3 length: 15 residues. The germline V and J ends were trimmed by 1 base and 3 bases, with 12 bases remaining between them. CDR1 and CDR2 from the germline V gene are SGHTA and FQGNSA.

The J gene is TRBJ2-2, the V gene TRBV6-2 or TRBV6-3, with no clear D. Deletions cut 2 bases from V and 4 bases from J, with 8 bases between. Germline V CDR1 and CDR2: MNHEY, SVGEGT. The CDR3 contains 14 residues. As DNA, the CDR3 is TGTGCCAGCAGTTACCTAGGTACCACCGGGGAGCTGTTTTTT. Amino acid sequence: CASSYLGTTGELFF.

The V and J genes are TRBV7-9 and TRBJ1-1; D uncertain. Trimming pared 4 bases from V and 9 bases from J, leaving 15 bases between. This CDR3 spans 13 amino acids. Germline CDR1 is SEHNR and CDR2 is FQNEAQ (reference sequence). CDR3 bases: TGTGCCAGCAGCTCTCCGGGGTCGCCCCAAGCTTTCTTT. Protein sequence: CASSSPGSPQAFF.

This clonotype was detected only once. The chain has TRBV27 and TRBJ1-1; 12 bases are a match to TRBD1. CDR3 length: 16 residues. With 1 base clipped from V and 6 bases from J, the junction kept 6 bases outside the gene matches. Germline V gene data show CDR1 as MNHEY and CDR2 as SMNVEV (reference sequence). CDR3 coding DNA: TGTGCCAGCAGTTTATTGGGTGGGACAGGGGGCGCTGAAGCTTTCTTT. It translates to CASSLLGGTGGAEAFF.

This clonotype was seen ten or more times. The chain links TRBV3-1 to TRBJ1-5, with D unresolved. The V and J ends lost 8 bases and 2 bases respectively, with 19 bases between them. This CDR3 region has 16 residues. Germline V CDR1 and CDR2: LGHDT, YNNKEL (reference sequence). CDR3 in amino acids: CASGDGGARGNQPQHF. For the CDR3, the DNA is TGTGCCAGCGGCGATGGCGGAGCGAGAGGCAATCAGCCCCAGCATTTT. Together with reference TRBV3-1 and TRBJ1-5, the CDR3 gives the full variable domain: DTAVSQTPKYLVTQMGNDKSIKCEQNLGHDTMYWYKQDSKKFLKIMFSYNNKELIINETVPNRFSPKSPDKAHLNLHINSLELGDSAVYFCASGDGGARGNQPQHFGDGTRLSIL.

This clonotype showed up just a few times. DNA of the CDR3: TGCAGCGTTGGAGCGGGACTAGCGGGATCGGGCATTCAGTACTTC. It is translated as CSVGAGLAGSGIQYF. The chain couples TRBV29-1 to TRBJ2-4; 13 bases map to TRBD2. Germline V CDR1 and CDR2: SQVTM, ANQGSEA. V was clipped by 4 bases and J by 9 bases; unmatched bases: 9. The CDR3 runs to 15 residues.

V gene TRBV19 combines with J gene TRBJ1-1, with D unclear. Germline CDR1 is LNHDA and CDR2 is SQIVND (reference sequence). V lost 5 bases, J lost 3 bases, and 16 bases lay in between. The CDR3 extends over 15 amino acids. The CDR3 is CASSWAEVWYTEAFF. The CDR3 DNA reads TGTGCCAGTAGTTGGGCAGAAGTATGGTACACTGAAGCTTTCTTT.

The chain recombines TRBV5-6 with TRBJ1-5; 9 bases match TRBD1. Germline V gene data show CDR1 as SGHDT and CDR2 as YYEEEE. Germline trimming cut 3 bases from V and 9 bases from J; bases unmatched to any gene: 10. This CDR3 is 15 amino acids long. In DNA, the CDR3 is TGTGCCAGCAGCTGGGGACAGGGCACTACGGGGCCCCAGCATTTT. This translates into CASSWGQGTTGPQHF.